These 24 T cell receptor beta chains were all obtained from the same sample, sequenced in a study of early T cells in non-severe SARS-CoV-2 infection. TCRdb independently ran MiXCR on the 5' RACE reads; one entry per CDR3 protein. The repertoire has about 110,000 distinct CDR3 sequences, 12% of them found once; the top ten carry 3% to 3.5%. The sample comprised whole blood. The receptors were gathered from an adult who was a healthcare worker with PCR-confirmed SARS-CoV-2 infection or an uninfected control (not recorded which).

This clonotype was seen a handful of times. The V gene is TRBV20-1, the J gene TRBJ2-7; D gene uncertain. This CDR3 is 11 amino acids long. Trimming took 0 bases from V and 2 from J, leaving 2 bases between them. The germline CDR1 and CDR2 sequences are DFQATT and SNEGSKA (reference sequence). The CDR3 sequence: CSARDAYEQYF. The CDR3 DNA reads as TGCAGTGCTAGAGATGCCTACGAGCAGTACTTC.

The table lists this clonotype with many counts. The chain links TRBV9 to TRBJ2-5, with TRBD2 as a possible D gene (6 bases). Trimming shortened V by 0 bases and J by 4 bases, and 19 bases separated the two germline ends. The CDR3 is 17 amino acids. CDR1 SGDLS and CDR2 YYNGEE come from the germline V gene. As DNA, the CDR3 is TGTGCCAGCAGCGTAGGGAGTAGCGGAACACTTGTAGAGACCCAGTACTTC. This sequence encodes CASSVGSSGTLVETQYF.

This clonotype was observed many times. This chain uses TRBV20-1 with TRBJ2-1; the D gene is possibly TRBD2 (5 bases). The germline CDR1 and CDR2 sequences are DFQATT and SNEGSKA (reference sequence). The length of the CDR3 is 15 residues. V was shortened by 6 bases and J by 7 bases, with 22 bases between the two germline ends. The CDR3 DNA reads TGCAGTGCCCTTTCTGGCGGGTCCCTGTGGAATGAGCAGTTCTTC. Amino acids: CSALSGGSLWNEQFF.

The chain combines TRBV5-1 with TRBJ2-1; D not certain. This CDR3 is built from 13 residues. With 0 bases removed from V and 6 bases from J, the gap between germline ends came to 7 bases. The germline gives CDR1 SGHRS, CDR2 YFSETQ. The DNA of the CDR3 is TGCGCCAGCAGCTTGGTAGGATCCAATGAGCAGTTCTTC. Its translation is CASSLVGSNEQFF. The full variable domain, in which reference TRBV5-1 and TRBJ2-1 provide the parts outside the CDR3, is KAGVTQTPRYLIKTRGQQVTLSCSPISGHRSVSWYQQTPGQGLQFLFEYFSETQRNKGNFPGRFSGRQFSNSRSEMNVSTLELGDSALYLCASSLVGSNEQFFGPGTRLTVL.

The gene calls are TRBV28 and TRBJ2-2; the D is unclear. The CDR3 totals 16 residues. The germline V gene has CDR1 MDHEN and CDR2 SYDVKM. The V end was cut by 5 bases, the J end by 5 bases, with 18 bases between. CDR3 coding DNA: TGTGCCAGCAGTCGCCCCCTGGGCAGCCTAACCGGGGAGCTGTTTTTT. This gives the protein CASSRPLGSLTGELFF.

This clonotype has a count of ten or more. CDR3 sequence reads: CASSRENTEAFF. The CDR3 region has the DNA TGTGCCAGCAGCCGAGAGAACACTGAAGCTTTCTTT. This rearrangement joins TRBV12-3 or TRBV12-4 to TRBJ1-1; D is uncertain. The CDR3 sequence is 12 residues long. The V end lost 6 bases, the J end lost 1 base, and 6 bases lay between the germline ends.

The rearrangement joins TRBV11-2 to TRBJ2-1; possible D gene TRBD2, 5 bases. CDR3 length: 14 amino acids. V lost 11 bases to trimming and J lost 7 bases, with 21 bases between them. The germline CDR1 and CDR2 sequences are SGHAT and FQNNGV. The CDR3 bases are TGTGCCGGCGCCGGGAACCCGCTAAAAAATGAGCAGTTCTTC. Protein product: CAGAGNPLKNEQFF.

V usage is TRBV12-3 or TRBV12-4 and J usage is TRBJ2-2; 8 nucleotides agree with TRBD2. Trimming removed 4 bases from V and 6 bases from J; junction bases left unmatched: 13. CDR3 length equals 17 residues. The DNA for the CDR3 is TGTGCCAGCAGTTCTCCCCCCAAGCGGGGGTATTCCGGGGAGCTGTTTTTT. Translating gives CASSSPPKRGYSGELFF.

This clonotype was detected a few times. The chain couples TRBV20-1 to TRBJ2-1; D remains unclear. V was clipped by 4 bases and J by 6 bases, with 13 bases between them. The germline V gene has CDR1 DFQATT and CDR2 SNEGSKA (reference sequence). The CDR3 is made up of 13 amino acids. CDR3 in DNA: TGCAGTGCTACCCCGACCGTCGGCAATGAGCAGTTCTTC. Translation: CSATPTVGNEQFF.

This clonotype was counted a few times. The rearrangement links TRBV20-1 to TRBJ1-3; D possibly corresponds to TRBD1 (6 bases). The CDR3 has 13 residues. Germline V CDR1 and CDR2: DFQATT, SNEGSKA (reference sequence). The germline V and J ends were trimmed by 5 bases and 4 bases, with 12 bases remaining between them. CDR3 loop: CSADTGPGNTIYF. The CDR3 coding sequence is TGCAGTGCTGATACAGGGCCCGGAAACACCATATATTTT.

V is TRBV10-3 and J is TRBJ2-3; D uncertain. Trimming shortened V by 4 bases and J by 5 bases, and 19 bases separated the two germline ends. The CDR3 sequence is 16 residues long. Germline V lookup: CDR1 ENHRY, CDR2 SYGVKD. The CDR3 spells CAISGAQRTSRDTQYF. CDR3 coding DNA: TGTGCCATCAGTGGGGCGCAGCGCACCTCGAGAGATACGCAGTATTTT.

CDR3 bases: TGTGCCTGGAGTGATTACGGCTACACCTTC. As protein: CAWSDYGYTF. The chain employs TRBV30 and TRBJ1-2; D call uncertain. Deletions cut 1 base from V and 8 bases from J, with 5 bases between. CDR1 GTSNPN and CDR2 SVGIG come from the germline V gene (reference sequence). This CDR3 has 10 amino acids.

The chain links TRBV6-5 to TRBJ2-3; D remains unclear. CDR1 is MNHEY and CDR2 is SVGAGI in the germline V gene. The CDR3 spans 11 residues. Trimming took 2 bases from V and 8 from J, leaving 5 bases between them. The CDR3 DNA reads TGTGCCAGCAGTTACATCGGTACGCAGTATTTT. This translates into CASSYIGTQYF.

This clonotype was counted only a few times. This sequence joins TRBV6-6 and TRBJ2-1; TRBD2 might be the D (6 bases). The length of the CDR3 is 14 residues. Germline V gene lookup returns CDR1 MNHNY and CDR2 SVGAGI (reference sequence). V was trimmed by 5 bases and J by 8 bases, leaving 16 bases between them. The CDR3 protein is CASSRVWGVDEQFF. The CDR3 nucleotides are TGTGCCAGCAGTCGCGTTTGGGGGGTCGATGAGCAGTTCTTC.

This clonotype was observed at least ten times. V usage is TRBV11-2 and J usage is TRBJ1-3; no clear D gene. CDR3 length: 16 residues. From germline, CDR1 is SGHAT and CDR2 FQNNGV. V lost 5 bases to trimming and J lost 0 bases, with 14 bases between them. The CDR3 bases are TGTGCCAGCAGCCTCGGACGGGCCCTCTCTGGAAACACCATATATTTT. Protein product: CASSLGRALSGNTIYF.

Ten or more counts support this clonotype. V usage is TRBV20-1 and J usage is TRBJ1-1, with D possibly being TRBD1 (6 bases). Trimming removed 6 bases from V and 2 bases from J, with 16 bases in between. CDR1 is DFQATT and CDR2 is SNEGSKA in the germline V gene (reference sequence). The CDR3 has 14 residues. CDR3 residues: CSAPPDSSNTEAFF. The CDR3 nucleotides are TGCAGTGCCCCCCCGGACAGCAGTAACACTGAAGCTTTCTTT.

This clonotype has just a few counts. The V call is TRBV20-1, the J call TRBJ1-1; 11 nucleotides match TRBD1. Germline CDR1 and CDR2: DFQATT and SNEGSKA (reference sequence). After removal of 1 base from V and 2 bases from J, the junction contained 3 bases not matched to a gene. The CDR3 has 15 residues. The CDR3 protein is CSARGTGGSNTEAFF. CDR3 DNA sequence: TGCAGTGCTAGAGGGACAGGGGGCAGTAACACTGAAGCTTTCTTT.

The V call is TRBV12-5, the J call TRBJ2-5, with D maybe TRBD2 (5 bases). V lost 5 bases, J lost 1 base, and 14 bases lay in between. CDR1 and CDR2 from the germline V gene are LGHNT and FRNRAP. The CDR3 spans 15 residues. CDR3 region: CASGRPGLGQETQYF. DNA for the CDR3: TGTGCTAGTGGTCGACCCGGACTGGGCCAAGAGACCCAGTACTTC.

In its sample, this clonotype was seen many times. The rearrangement uses TRBV5-5 and TRBJ1-5; D is ambiguous. The CDR3 contains 14 residues. Germline-derived CDR1 and CDR2 are SGHKS and YYEKEE (reference sequence). Trimming took 4 bases from V and 8 from J, leaving 16 bases between them. The CDR3 reads CASSLGVGTEPQHF. The CDR3 nucleotides read TGTGCCAGCAGCCTAGGTGTAGGCACAGAGCCCCAGCATTTT. The full variable domain, in which reference TRBV5-5 and TRBJ1-5 provide the parts outside the CDR3, is DAGVTQSPTHLIKTRGQQVTLRCSPISGHKSVSWYQQVLGQGPQFIFQYYEKEERGRGNFPDRFSARQFPNYSSELNVNALLLGDSALYLCASSLGVGTEPQHFGDGTRLSIL.

This clonotype was counted only a few times. The gene calls are TRBV6-6 and TRBJ2-7, with D tentatively TRBD1 (6 bases). This CDR3 has 13 amino acids. Germline CDR1 reads MNHNY; CDR2 reads SVGAGI (reference sequence). V was shortened by 7 bases and J by 1 base, with 11 bases between the two germline ends. For the CDR3, the DNA is TGTGCCAGCATTCAAACAGGGTCCTACGAGCAGTACTTC. This encodes CASIQTGSYEQYF.

This clonotype has more than one count but fewer than ten. The chain has TRBV28 and TRBJ2-3; 11 bases fit TRBD1. Germline V gene data show CDR1 as MDHEN and CDR2 as SYDVKM. J was trimmed by 3 bases and V by 5 bases; bases with no gene match: 7. The CDR3 has 16 amino acids. The CDR3 sequence: CASSLDRGLGTDTQYF. In nucleotides, the CDR3 is TGTGCCAGCAGTCTGGACAGGGGGCTGGGTACAGATACGCAGTATTTT.

The genes are TRBV11-3 and TRBJ2-7; D perhaps matches TRBD1 (6 bases). Trimming left V 2 bases short and J 3 bases short, with 14 bases between. Germline CDR1 reads SGHNT; CDR2 reads YENEEA. The CDR3 is 15 amino acids. The DNA of the CDR3 is TGTGCCAGCAGCTTATCAGGGGATTTCGGCTACGAGCAGTACTTC. Encoded protein: CASSLSGDFGYEQYF.

This clonotype was found many times. The V gene is TRBV7-9, the J gene TRBJ1-1; the match to TRBD1 covers 11 bases. The germline gives CDR1 SEHNR, CDR2 FQNEAQ (reference sequence). V trimming: 5 bases; J trimming: 4 bases; junction bases outside the gene matches: 6. The CDR3 consists of 15 residues. CDR3 DNA: TGTGCCAGCAGCAGCATAGGACAGGGGGCCACTGAAGCTTTCTTT. Protein: CASSSIGQGATEAFF. Drawing the rest from reference TRBV7-9 and TRBJ1-1, the complete variable domain is DTGVSQNPRHKITKRGQNVTFRCDPISEHNRLYWYRQTLGQGPEFLTYFQNEAQLEKSRLLSDRFSAERPKGSFSTLEIQRTEQGDSAMYLCASSSIGQGATEAFFGQGTRLTVV.

This chain connects TRBV5-4 to TRBJ1-5, with D possibly TRBD1 on 5 matching bases. CDR1 and CDR2 (germline): SGHNT, YYREEE (reference sequence). This CDR3 region has 14 residues. Trimming took 1 base from V and 5 from J, leaving 10 bases between them. The CDR3 here is CASSLQGEDQPQHF. CDR3 sequence (DNA): TGTGCCAGCAGCTTGCAAGGGGAGGATCAGCCCCAGCATTTT. Using reference TRBV5-4 and TRBJ1-5 for the parts outside the CDR3, the full variable domain is ETGVTQSPTHLIKTRGQQVTLRCSSQSGHNTVSWYQQALGQGPQFIFQYYREEENGRGNFPPRFSGLQFPNYSSELNVNALELDDSALYLCASSLQGEDQPQHFGDGTRLSIL.